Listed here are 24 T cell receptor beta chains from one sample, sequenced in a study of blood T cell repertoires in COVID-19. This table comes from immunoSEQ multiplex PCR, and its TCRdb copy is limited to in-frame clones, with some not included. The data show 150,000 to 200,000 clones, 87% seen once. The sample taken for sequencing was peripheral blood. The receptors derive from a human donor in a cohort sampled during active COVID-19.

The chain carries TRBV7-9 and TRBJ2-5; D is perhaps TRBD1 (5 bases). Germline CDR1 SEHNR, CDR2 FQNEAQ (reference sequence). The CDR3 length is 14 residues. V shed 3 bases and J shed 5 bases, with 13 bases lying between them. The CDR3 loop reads CASSFQGLVETQYF. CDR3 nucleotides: TGTGCCAGCAGCTTCCAGGGTCTGGTCGAGACCCAGTACTTC. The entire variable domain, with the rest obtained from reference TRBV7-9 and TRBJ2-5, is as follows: DTGVSQNPRHKITKRGQNVTFRCDPISEHNRLYWYRQTLGQGPEFLTYFQNEAQLEKSRLLSDRFSAERPKGSFSTLEIQRTEQGDSAMYLCASSFQGLVETQYFGPGTRLLVL.

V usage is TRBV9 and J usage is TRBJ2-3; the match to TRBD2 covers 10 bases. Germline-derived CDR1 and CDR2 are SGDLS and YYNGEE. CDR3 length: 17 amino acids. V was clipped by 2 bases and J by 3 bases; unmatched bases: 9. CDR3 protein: CASSVEGLAVSTDTQYF. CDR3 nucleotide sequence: TGTGCCAGCAGCGTGGAAGGACTAGCGGTCTCTACAGATACGCAGTATTTT.

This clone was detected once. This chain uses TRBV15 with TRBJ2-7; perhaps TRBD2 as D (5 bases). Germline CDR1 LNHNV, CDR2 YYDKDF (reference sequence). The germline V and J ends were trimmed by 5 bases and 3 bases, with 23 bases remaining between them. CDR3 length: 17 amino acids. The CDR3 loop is CATSLEAYAGRDYEQYF. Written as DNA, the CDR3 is TGTGCCACCAGCTTAGAGGCTTATGCGGGTAGGGACTACGAGCAGTACTTC.

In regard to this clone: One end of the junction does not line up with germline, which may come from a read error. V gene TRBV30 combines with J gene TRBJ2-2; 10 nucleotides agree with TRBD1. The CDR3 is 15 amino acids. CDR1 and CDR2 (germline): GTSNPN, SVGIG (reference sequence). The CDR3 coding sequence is TGTGCCTGGACTGCGGGACAGGGGAACGCCGGGGAGCTGTTTTTT. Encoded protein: CAWTAGQGNAGELFF.

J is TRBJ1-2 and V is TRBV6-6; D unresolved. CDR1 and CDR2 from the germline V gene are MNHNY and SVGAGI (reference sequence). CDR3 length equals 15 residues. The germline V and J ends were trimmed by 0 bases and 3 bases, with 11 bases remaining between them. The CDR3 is CASSYSRRWDYGYTF. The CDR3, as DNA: TGTGCCAGCAGTTACTCGAGGAGGTGGGACTATGGCTACACCTTC.

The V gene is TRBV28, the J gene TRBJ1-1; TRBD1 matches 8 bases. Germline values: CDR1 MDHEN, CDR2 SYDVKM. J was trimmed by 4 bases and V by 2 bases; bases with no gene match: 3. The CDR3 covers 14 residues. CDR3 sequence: CASSLQGAITEAFF. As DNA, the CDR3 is TGTGCCAGCAGTTTACAGGGGGCGATCACTGAAGCTTTCTTT.

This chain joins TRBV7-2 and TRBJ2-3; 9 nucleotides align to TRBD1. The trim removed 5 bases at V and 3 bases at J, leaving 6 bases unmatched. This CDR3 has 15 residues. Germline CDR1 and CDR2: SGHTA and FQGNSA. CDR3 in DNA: TGTGCCAGCAGCCCGGACAGGGGCAAGACAGATACGCAGTATTTT. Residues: CASSPDRGKTDTQYF.

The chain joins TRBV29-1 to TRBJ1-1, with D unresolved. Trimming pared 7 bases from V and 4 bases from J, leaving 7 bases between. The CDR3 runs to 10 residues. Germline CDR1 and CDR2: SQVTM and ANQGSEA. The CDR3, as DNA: TGCAGCGCTTCCATCACTGAAGCTTTCTTT. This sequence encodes CSASITEAFF.

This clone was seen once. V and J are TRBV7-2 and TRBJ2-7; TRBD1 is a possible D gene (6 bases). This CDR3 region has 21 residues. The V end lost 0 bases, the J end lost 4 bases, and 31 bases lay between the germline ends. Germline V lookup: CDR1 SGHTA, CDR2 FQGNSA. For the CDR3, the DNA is TGTGCCAGCAGCTTAGCTGGGGACACACCGATACCTCCGGGACCTACGTACGAGCAGTACTTC. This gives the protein CASSLAGDTPIPPGPTYEQYF.

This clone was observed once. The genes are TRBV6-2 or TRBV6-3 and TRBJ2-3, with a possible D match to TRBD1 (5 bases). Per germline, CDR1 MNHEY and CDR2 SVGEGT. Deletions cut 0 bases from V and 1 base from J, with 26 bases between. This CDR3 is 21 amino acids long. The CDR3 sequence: CASSYSTFQVVGQGRTDTQYF. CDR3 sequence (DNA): TGTGCCAGCAGTTACTCGACTTTTCAGGTCGTAGGGCAGGGCCGCACAGATACGCAGTATTTT.

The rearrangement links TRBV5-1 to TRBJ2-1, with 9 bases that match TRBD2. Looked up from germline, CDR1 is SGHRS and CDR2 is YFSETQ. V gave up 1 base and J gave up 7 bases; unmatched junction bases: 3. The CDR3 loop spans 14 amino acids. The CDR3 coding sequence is TGCGCCAGCAGCTTGTGGGCGGGAGGGAATGAGCAGTTCTTC. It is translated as CASSLWAGGNEQFF.

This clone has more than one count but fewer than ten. As DNA, the CDR3 is TGTGCCACCACCCGGGACAGCTCCTATGGCTACACCTTC. It codes for CATTRDSSYGYTF. The genes are TRBV6-5 and TRBJ1-2; 7 bases map to TRBD1. The V gene's germline CDR1 is MNHEY and CDR2 SVGAGI. The CDR3 totals 13 residues. Losses at the gene ends were 10 bases for V and 4 bases for J; bases not matched to a gene: 9.

CDR3 sequence (DNA): TGTGCCAGCAGCCCACTAGCGGGAGAATCCGAGCAGTACTTC. It is translated as CASSPLAGESEQYF. V gene TRBV7-2 combines with J gene TRBJ2-7; 11 nucleotides line up with TRBD2. The CDR3 sequence is 14 residues long. V gave up 5 bases and J gave up 6 bases; unmatched junction bases: 6. Germline V gene data show CDR1 as SGHTA and CDR2 as FQGNSA. The whole variable domain, filled in from reference TRBV7-2 and TRBJ2-7, reads GAGVSQSPSNKVTEKGKDVELRCDPISGHTALYWYRQSLGQGLEFLIYFQGNSAPDKSGLPSDRFSAERTGGSVSTLTIQRTQQEDSAVYLCASSPLAGESEQYFGPGTRLTVT.

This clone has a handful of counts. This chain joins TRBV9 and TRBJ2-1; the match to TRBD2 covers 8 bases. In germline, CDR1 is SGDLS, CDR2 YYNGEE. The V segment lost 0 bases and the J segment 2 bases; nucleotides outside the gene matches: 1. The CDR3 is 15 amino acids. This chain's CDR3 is CASSVAGGPYNEQFF. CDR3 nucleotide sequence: TGTGCCAGCAGCGTAGCGGGAGGGCCCTACAATGAGCAGTTCTTC.

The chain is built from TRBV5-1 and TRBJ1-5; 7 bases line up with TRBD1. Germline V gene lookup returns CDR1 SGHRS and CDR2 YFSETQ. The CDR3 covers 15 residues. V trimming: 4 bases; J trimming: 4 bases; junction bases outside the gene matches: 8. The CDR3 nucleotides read TGCGCCAGCAGCCCGACAGGGCCTATTAATCAGCCCCAGCATTTT. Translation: CASSPTGPINQPQHF. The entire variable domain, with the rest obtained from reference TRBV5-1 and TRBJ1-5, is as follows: KAGVTQTPRYLIKTRGQQVTLSCSPISGHRSVSWYQQTPGQGLQFLFEYFSETQRNKGNFPGRFSGRQFSNSRSEMNVSTLELGDSALYLCASSPTGPINQPQHFGDGTRLSIL.

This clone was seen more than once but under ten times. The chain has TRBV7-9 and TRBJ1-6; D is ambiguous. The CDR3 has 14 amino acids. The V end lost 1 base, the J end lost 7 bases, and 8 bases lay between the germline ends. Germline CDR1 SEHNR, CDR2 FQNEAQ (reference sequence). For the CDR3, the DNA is TGTGCCAGCAGCTTAGTACAGACCAATTCACCCCTCCACTTT. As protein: CASSLVQTNSPLHF.

The CDR3 loop is CASSPKTGEVDSPLHF. CDR3 coding DNA: TGTGCCAGCTCACCTAAGACAGGGGAAGTTGATTCACCCCTCCACTTT. The V gene is TRBV18, the J gene TRBJ1-6; 8 positions match TRBD1. V lost 3 bases and J lost 8; bases outside the gene matches: 9. CDR1 KGHSH and CDR2 LQKENI come from the germline V gene. CDR3 length: 16 residues.

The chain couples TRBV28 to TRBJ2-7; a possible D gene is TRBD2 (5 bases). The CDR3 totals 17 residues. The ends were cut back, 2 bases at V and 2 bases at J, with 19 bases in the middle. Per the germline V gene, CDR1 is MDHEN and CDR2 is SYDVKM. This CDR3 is CASSLPFRGSYTYEQYF. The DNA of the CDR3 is TGTGCCAGCAGTTTACCCTTCCGGGGTAGCTATACCTACGAGCAGTACTTC.

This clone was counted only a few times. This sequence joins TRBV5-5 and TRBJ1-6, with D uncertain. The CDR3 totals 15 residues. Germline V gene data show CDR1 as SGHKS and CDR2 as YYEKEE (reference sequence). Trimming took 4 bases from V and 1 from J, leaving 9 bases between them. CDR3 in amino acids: CASSPAGSYNSPLHF. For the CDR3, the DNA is TGTGCCAGCAGCCCCGCCGGGTCCTATAATTCACCCCTCCACTTT.

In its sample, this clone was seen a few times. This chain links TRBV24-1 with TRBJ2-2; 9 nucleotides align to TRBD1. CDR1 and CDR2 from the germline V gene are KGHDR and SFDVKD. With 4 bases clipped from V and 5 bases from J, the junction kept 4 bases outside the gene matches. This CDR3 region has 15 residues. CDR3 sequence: CATSDSDRGTGELFF. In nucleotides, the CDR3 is TGTGCCACCAGTGACTCCGACAGGGGGACCGGGGAGCTGTTTTTT.

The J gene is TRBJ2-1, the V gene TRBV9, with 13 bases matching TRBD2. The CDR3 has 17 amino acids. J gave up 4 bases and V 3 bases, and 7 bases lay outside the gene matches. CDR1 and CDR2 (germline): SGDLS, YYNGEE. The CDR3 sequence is CASSALAGGPGYNEQFF. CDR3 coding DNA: TGTGCCAGCAGCGCACTAGCGGGGGGGCCGGGATACAATGAGCAGTTCTTC. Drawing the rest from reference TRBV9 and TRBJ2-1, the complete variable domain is DSGVTQTPKHLITATGQRVTLRCSPRSGDLSVYWYQQSLDQGLQFLIQYYNGEERAKGNILERFSAQQFPDLHSELNLSSLELGDSALYFCASSALAGGPGYNEQFFGPGTRLTVL.

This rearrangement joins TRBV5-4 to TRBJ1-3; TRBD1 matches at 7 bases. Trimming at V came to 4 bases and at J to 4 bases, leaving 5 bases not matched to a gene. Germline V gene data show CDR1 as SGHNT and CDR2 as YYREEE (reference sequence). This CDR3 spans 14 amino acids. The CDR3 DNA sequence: TGTGCCAGCAGCCAGGACAGGTCCGGAAACACCATATATTTT. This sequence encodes CASSQDRSGNTIYF.

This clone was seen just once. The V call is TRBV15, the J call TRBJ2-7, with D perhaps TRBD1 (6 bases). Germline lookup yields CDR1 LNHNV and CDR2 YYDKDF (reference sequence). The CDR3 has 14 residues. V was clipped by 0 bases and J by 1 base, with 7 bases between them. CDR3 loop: CATSRDRGSYEQYF. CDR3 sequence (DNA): TGTGCCACCAGCAGAGACAGGGGATCCTACGAGCAGTACTTC.

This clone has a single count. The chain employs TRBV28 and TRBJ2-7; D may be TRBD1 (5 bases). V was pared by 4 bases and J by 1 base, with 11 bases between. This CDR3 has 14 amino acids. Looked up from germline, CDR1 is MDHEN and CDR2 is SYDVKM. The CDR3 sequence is CASSSPPGSYEQYF. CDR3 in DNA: TGTGCCAGCAGTTCCCCGCCAGGGTCCTACGAGCAGTACTTC.